This is a list of T cell receptor beta chains from one sample in a study of blood T cell repertoires in COVID-19. The repertoire was sequenced with immunoSEQ multiplex PCR; TCRdb's copy has only in-frame clones and lacks some. The table includes 380,000 or so clones, roughly 77% detected once. Sequencing was carried out using peripheral blood. These receptors were collected from a human donor with acute or convalescent COVID-19. The donor label of this sample is uncertain. Both conserved end residues are part of each CDR3. The order of the fields is V gene, J gene, D gene, clone size, CDR3 protein, CDR3 DNA. D genes are given only for firm matches. Not every row has a clone size; where given, it reads once, few, many or a size class.

TRBV2	TRBJ1-3	TRBD1	-	CASSAYRGAGNTIYF	TGTGCCAGCAGTGCTTACAGGGGAGCTGGAAACACCATATATTTT
TRBV11-2	TRBJ1-2	-	-	CASSLVSYGYTF	TGTGCCAGCAGCTTAGTCTCCTATGGCTACACCTTC
TRBV5-4	TRBJ2-3	TRBD2	once	CASSLPSSGSTDTQYF	TGTGCCAGCAGCTTGCCGTCTAGCGGATCCACAGATACGCAGTATTTT
TRBV19	TRBJ1-2	TRBD1	-	CASTLGQGARAGYTF	TGTGCCAGTACCCTCGGACAGGGGGCTCGAGCTGGCTACACCTTC
TRBV3-1/TRBV3-2	TRBJ2-5	TRBD2	-	CASSRAVAGNQETQYF	TGTGCCAGCAGCCGAGCAGTAGCGGGGAACCAAGAGACCCAGTACTTC
TRBV6-2/TRBV6-3	TRBJ2-1	TRBD2	-	CASSNPQTWAGGDNEQFF	TGTGCCAGCAGTAATCCCCAAACTTGGGCGGGAGGGGACAATGAGCAGTTCTTC
TRBV19	TRBJ2-7	TRBD2	-	CASSAGTGGSYEQYF	TGTGCCAGTAGTGCCGGGACGGGGGGGTCCTACGAGCAGTACTTC
TRBV10-1	TRBJ2-1	-	few	CASSAYNEQFF	TGCGCCAGCAGTGCTTACAATGAGCAGTTCTTC
TRBV18	TRBJ2-7	-	-	CASSESQGTLSYEQYF	TGTGCCAGCTCAGAGTCACAGGGGACTCTCTCCTACGAGCAGTACTTC
TRBV18	TRBJ2-1	TRBD1	many	CASSPETGGNEQFF	TGTGCCAGCTCACCTGAGACAGGGGGAAATGAGCAGTTCTTC
TRBV5-1	TRBJ2-7	-	-	CASSSGSSYEQYF	TGCGCCAGCAGCTCCGGGTCCTCCTACGAGCAGTACTTC
TRBV9	TRBJ1-2	-	few	CASSTQRLYGYTF	TGTGCCAGCAGCACCCAGCGTCTCTATGGCTACACCTTC
TRBV7-2	TRBJ1-1	-	-	CASSLQGRNTEAFF	TGTGCCAGCAGCTTACAGGGTAGAAACACTGAAGCTTTCTTT
TRBV5-1	TRBJ2-7	-	-	CASSLEPGISYEQYF	TGCGCCAGCAGCTTGGAACCGGGGATTTCCTACGAGCAGTACTTC
TRBV18	TRBJ2-7	-	-	CASSPPALGGEQYF	TGTGCCAGCTCACCACCGGCTTTAGGGGGCGAGCAGTACTTC
TRBV5-1	TRBJ1-1	-	-	CASSLHAGNTEAFF	TGCGCCAGCAGCTTACACGCGGGGAACACTGAAGCTTTCTTT
TRBV4-1	TRBJ1-6	-	-	CASSQGPSVPNSPLHF	TGCGCCAGCAGCCAAGGCCCAAGCGTCCCCAATTCACCCCTCCACTTT
TRBV6-2/TRBV6-3	TRBJ1-2	-	-	CASSYADKAYYGYTF	TGTGCCAGCAGTTACGCAGACAAAGCCTATTATGGCTACACCTTC
TRBV2	TRBJ2-5	-	few	CASNLRGGVKETQYF	TGTGCCAGCAACCTTAGGGGGGGGGTAAAAGAGACCCAGTACTTC
TRBV6-5	TRBJ2-5	TRBD1	-	CASSRQGWETQYF	TGTGCCAGCAGTAGACAGGGATGGGAGACCCAGTACTTC
TRBV14	TRBJ1-3	TRBD1	-	CASSLAGTGGSGNTIYF	TGTGCCAGCAGCCTCGCCGGGACAGGGGGTTCTGGAAACACCATATATTTT
TRBV28	TRBJ1-1	-	-	CASSLWGTSRANTEAFF	TGTGCCAGCAGTTTATGGGGGACATCCAGGGCAAACACTGAAGCTTTCTTT
TRBV5-1	TRBJ2-7	TRBD1	once	CASSWGTGSSYEQYF	TGCGCCAGCAGCTGGGGGACAGGTAGCTCCTACGAGCAGTACTTC
TRBV5-4	TRBJ1-6	TRBD1	once	CASSRRQGAPALNSPLHF	TGTGCCAGCAGCCGAAGACAGGGGGCCCCCGCACTAAATTCACCCCTCCACTTT
TRBV30	TRBJ2-1	TRBD2	few	CAQRTSGGNEQFF	TGTGCCCAACGGACTAGCGGGGGTAATGAGCAGTTCTTC
TRBV7-8	TRBJ2-3	TRBD1	-	CASSLTKGRSTGVITDTQYF	TGTGCCAGCAGCTTAACCAAGGGTCGGTCGACAGGGGTTATCACAGATACGCAGTATTTT
TRBV9	TRBJ2-4	TRBD2	-	CASSAGPGLVKNIQYF	TGTGCCAGCAGCGCAGGCCCGGGACTAGTGAAAAACATTCAGTACTTC
TRBV27	TRBJ1-6	-	-	CASRASGSSPLHF	TGTGCCAGCAGAGCCAGCGGAAGTTCACCCCTCCACTTT
TRBV4-1	TRBJ1-3	-	-	CASSRDSSGNTIYF	TGCGCCAGCAGCAGAGACAGCTCTGGAAACACCATATATTTT
TRBV5-4	TRBJ1-6	-	once	CASSSPGNIGSPLHF	TGTGCCAGCAGCTCTCCCGGGAACATCGGGTCACCCCTCCACTTT
TRBV5-3	TRBJ2-2	TRBD2	-	CARSFRFPTSGSVTATGELFF	TGTGCCAGAAGCTTCCGCTTTCCGACTAGCGGGAGTGTGACGGCCACCGGGGAGCTGTTTTTT
TRBV27	TRBJ1-2	-	-	CASRRGNSGDYGYTF	TGTGCCAGCAGGAGAGGGAACTCAGGAGACTATGGCTACACCTTC